The clone carrying this T cell receptor (beta chain) was found a few times. Its cognate antigen is unknown. With 5 bases clipped from V and 6 bases from J, the junction kept 7 bases outside the gene matches. The germline CDR1 and CDR2 sequences are SEHNR and FQNEAQ (reference sequence). The CDR3 spans 16 residues. This sample stems from a study of T-cell memory formation after mild COVID-19. TCRdb used MiXCR to reprocess the 5' RACE reads, holding one entry per CDR3 protein. The data contain about 600,000 distinct CDR3 sequences, about 20% of them seen just once; the ten biggest clones take up approximately 8%. General study results and limits: SARS-CoV-2 specificity of second-wave clones peaking day 37 was unconfirmed. The study found contracting CD4+ clones mainly in CM and EM and contracting CD8+ clones in EMRA.

V gene TRBV7-9 combines with J gene TRBJ2-1; TRBD2 agrees at 13 bases. The sample consisted of PBMCs or a T cell subset sorted from them (not recorded which). The TCR originated in an adult woman who had mild COVID-19 (a few samples of this study predate the infection). Cell type and time point are not known. CDR3 bases: TGTGCCAGCAGCCCCCCTACTAGCGGGGGGGCCAATGAGCAGTTCTTC. It encodes CASSPPTSGGANEQFF. Looking up the rest from reference TRBV7-9 and TRBJ2-1 gives the full variable domain: DTGVSQNPRHKITKRGQNVTFRCDPISEHNRLYWYRQTLGQGPEFLTYFQNEAQLEKSRLLSDRFSAERPKGSFSTLEIQRTEQGDSAMYLCASSPPTSGGANEQFFGPGTRLTVL.